This T cell receptor (beta chain) comes out of a study of OX40 agonist ivuxolimab in advanced cancers. In terms of the full investigation: Ivuxolimab, which targeted the costimulatory receptor OX40 (CD134), was an agonistic, fully human IgG2 monoclonal antibody. Of the approximately 54 dose-escalation patients, hepatocellular carcinoma was present in about 20, melanoma in roughly 15, renal cell carcinoma in 9 and head and neck cancer in 9. The point of sequencing TCRbeta in the periphery was to test whether ivuxolimab changed TCR sequence diversity and drove clonal T-cell expansion. Prior anti-PD-1, anti-PD-L1 or anti-CTLA-4 therapy was permitted, and approximately 39% of dose-escalation patients had received checkpoint inhibitors. Partial responses occurred in three dose-escalation patients: two with cutaneous melanoma and one with hepatocellular carcinoma. Intravenous ivuxolimab was administered to patients every 2 weeks at six dose levels: 0.01, 0.1, 0.3, 1.5, 3 and 10 mg/kg. The paper reports the monotherapy dose-escalation portion (N ≈ 52 patients) of the phase I ivuxolimab trial. In the dose-escalation cohort, 82.7% of patients were male, and the mean age was approximately 60 years, with a range of about 20 to 79.

The trial excluded patients who had a history of autoimmune disease or who were on systemic immunosuppression. Peripheral blood for TCR sequencing was collected from all dose cohorts at baseline, on cycle 4 day 1, and on cycle 7 day 1. Samples came from an open-label, multicenter, first-in-human phase I dose-escalation trial of ivuxolimab. Adults with locally advanced or metastatic head and neck squamous cell, hepatocellular, melanoma or renal cell carcinoma were enrolled in the trial. Before TCR sequencing, CD4+ T cells and CD8+ T cells from peripheral blood were sorted into separate populations. Comments on this clone: The antigen this receptor binds is unknown. Nothing much larger sits one base from this clone, and base qualities are not available.

The germline V gene yields SGDLS for CDR1 and YYNGEE for CDR2. The CDR3 spans 16 residues, from the cysteine through the phenylalanine. CDR3 DNA only is kept here, 48 bases in frame from base 1. V is cut back by 3 bases and J by 6 bases, with 11 bases in the junction unmatched. For sequencing of the TCRbeta CDR3 region, genomic DNA was extracted from the sorted cells. The immunoSEQ Assay was used to sequence the TCRbeta CDR3 regions. TCRdb limited this immuneACCESS table to in-frame rearrangements with V and J called. A share of clones is missing; checked studies link under half to unresolved V genes, and the rest is unexplained. This sample gives tens of thousands of clones in total; less than 80% of them show up just once. Of the sample, around 13% is held by the ten largest clones. What the research found in general, with its limitations: Which antigens the clonally expanded peripheral T cells were specific for was not determined. Clonal expansion of both CD4+ and CD8+ blood T cells was observed from baseline to week 6 at doses 0.1 to 3.0 mg/kg. Low levels of normalized T-cell clonal expansion were also seen in some patients who did not respond. On average, CD8+ T cells showed more expanded clones than CD4+ T cells after ivuxolimab. In the 0.1-3.0 mg/kg groups, partial responders had among the lowest normalized peripheral clonal expansion, particularly in CD8+ T cells.

The chain is assembled from TRBV9 and TRBJ2-1, with 8 middle bases fitting TRBD2. This receptor was identified in an adult with an advanced solid tumor such as melanoma, head and neck, liver or kidney cancer. The material sequenced was CD4+ or CD8+ T cells sorted from blood, taken in a trial of the OX40 agonist ivuxolimab. This receptor carries the CDR3 CASSGIAGSTPNEQFF. The DNA sequence is as follows: TGTGCCAGCAGCGGGATAGCGGGATCGACCCCCAATGAGCAGTTCTTC.